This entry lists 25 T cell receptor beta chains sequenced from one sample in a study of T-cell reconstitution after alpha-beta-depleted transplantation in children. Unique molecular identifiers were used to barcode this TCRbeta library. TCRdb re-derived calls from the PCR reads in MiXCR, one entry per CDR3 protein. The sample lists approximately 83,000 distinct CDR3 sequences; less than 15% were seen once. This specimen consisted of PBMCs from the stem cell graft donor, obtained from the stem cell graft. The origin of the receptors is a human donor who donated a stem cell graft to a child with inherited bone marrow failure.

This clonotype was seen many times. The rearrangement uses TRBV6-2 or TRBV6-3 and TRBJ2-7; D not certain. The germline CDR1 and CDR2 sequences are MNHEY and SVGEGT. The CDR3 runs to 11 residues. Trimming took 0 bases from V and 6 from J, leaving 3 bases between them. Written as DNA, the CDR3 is TGTGCCAGCAGTTACTCGAGCGAGCAGTACTTC. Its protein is CASSYSSEQYF.

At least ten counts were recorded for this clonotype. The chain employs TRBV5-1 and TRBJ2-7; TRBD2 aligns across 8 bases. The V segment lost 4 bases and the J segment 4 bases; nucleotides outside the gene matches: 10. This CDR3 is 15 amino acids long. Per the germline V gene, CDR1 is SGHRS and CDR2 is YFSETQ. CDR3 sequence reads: CASSPLAGIPYEQYF. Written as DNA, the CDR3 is TGCGCCAGCAGCCCCTTAGCGGGAATACCTTACGAGCAGTACTTC. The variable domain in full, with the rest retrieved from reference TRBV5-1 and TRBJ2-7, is KAGVTQTPRYLIKTRGQQVTLSCSPISGHRSVSWYQQTPGQGLQFLFEYFSETQRNKGNFPGRFSGRQFSNSRSEMNVSTLELGDSALYLCASSPLAGIPYEQYFGPGTRLTVT.

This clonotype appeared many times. CDR3 protein: CASSLEGQGGYEQFF. CDR3 nucleotides: TGTGCCAGCAGCTTAGAGGGACAGGGGGGATATGAGCAGTTCTTC. The gene calls are TRBV7-2 and TRBJ2-1; 11 positions match TRBD1. Trimming cost V 1 base and J 8 bases; bases outside gene matches: 4. In germline, CDR1 is SGHTA, CDR2 FQGNSA. The CDR3 extends over 15 amino acids.

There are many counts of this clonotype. In nucleotides, the CDR3 is TGCAGTGCCCTCAGGACAGGGGGCCGAATGAACACTGAAGCTTTCTTT. It encodes CSALRTGGRMNTEAFF. J is TRBJ1-1 and V is TRBV20-1, with TRBD1 matching 11 bases. This CDR3 contains 16 residues. In germline, CDR1 is DFQATT, CDR2 SNEGSKA (reference sequence). V shed 6 bases and J 0 bases; nucleotides not matched to a gene: 9.

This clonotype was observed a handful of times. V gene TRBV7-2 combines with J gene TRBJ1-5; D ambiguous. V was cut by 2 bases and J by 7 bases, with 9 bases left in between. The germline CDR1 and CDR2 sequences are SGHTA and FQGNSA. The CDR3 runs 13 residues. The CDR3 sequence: CASSLRQRQPQHF. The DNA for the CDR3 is TGTGCCAGCAGCTTAAGACAACGACAGCCCCAGCATTTT. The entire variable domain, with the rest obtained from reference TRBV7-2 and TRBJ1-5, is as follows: GAGVSQSPSNKVTEKGKDVELRCDPISGHTALYWYRQSLGQGLEFLIYFQGNSAPDKSGLPSDRFSAERTGGSVSTLTIQRTQQEDSAVYLCASSLRQRQPQHFGDGTRLSIL.

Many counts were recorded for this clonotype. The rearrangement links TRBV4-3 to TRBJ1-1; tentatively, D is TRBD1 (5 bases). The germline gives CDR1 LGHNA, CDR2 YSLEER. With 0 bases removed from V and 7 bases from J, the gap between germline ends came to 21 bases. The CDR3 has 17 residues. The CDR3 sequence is CASSQDHGSGQGGEAFF. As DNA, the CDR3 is TGCGCCAGCAGCCAAGATCATGGGTCAGGGCAGGGCGGTGAAGCTTTCTTT.

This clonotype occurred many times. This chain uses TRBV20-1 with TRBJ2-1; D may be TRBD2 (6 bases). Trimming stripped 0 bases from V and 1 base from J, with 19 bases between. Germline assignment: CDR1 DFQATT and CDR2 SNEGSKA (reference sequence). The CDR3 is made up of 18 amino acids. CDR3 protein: CSARDPPTPGLSYNEQFF. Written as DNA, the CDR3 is TGCAGTGCTAGAGACCCTCCTACTCCGGGACTTTCCTACAATGAGCAGTTCTTC.

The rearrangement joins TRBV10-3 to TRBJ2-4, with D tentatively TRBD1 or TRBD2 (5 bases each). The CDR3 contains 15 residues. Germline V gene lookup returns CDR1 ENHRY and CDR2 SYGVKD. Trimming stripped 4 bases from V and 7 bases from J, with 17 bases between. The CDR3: CAISVQGPWANIQYF. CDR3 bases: TGTGCCATCAGTGTCCAGGGACCGTGGGCGAACATTCAGTACTTC.

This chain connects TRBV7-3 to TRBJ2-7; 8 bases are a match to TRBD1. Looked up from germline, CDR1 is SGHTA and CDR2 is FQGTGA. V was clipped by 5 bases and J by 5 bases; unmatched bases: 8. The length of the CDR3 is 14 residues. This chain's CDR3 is CASSRTGQGNEQYF. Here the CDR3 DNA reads TGTGCCAGCAGCCGGACTGGACAGGGAAACGAGCAGTACTTC.

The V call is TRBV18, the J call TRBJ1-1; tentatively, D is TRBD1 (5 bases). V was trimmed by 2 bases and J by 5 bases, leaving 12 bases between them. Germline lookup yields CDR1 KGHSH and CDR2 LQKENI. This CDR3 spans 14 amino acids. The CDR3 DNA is TGTGCCAGCTCACCAAACAGGTGGAATACTGAAGCTTTCTTT. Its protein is CASSPNRWNTEAFF.

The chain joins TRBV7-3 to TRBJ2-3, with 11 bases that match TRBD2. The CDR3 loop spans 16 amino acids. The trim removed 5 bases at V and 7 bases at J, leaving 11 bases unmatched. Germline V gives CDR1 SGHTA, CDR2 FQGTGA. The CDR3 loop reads CASSPLDSGRANTQYF. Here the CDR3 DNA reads TGTGCCAGCAGCCCCCTAGATAGCGGGAGGGCCAATACGCAGTATTTT.

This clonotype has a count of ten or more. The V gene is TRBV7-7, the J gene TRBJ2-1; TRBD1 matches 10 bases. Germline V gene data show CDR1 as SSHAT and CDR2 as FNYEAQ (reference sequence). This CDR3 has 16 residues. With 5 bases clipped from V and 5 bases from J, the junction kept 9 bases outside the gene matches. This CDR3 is CASSPLGQGMHNEQFF. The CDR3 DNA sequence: TGTGCCAGCAGCCCACTGGGACAGGGGATGCACAATGAGCAGTTCTTC.

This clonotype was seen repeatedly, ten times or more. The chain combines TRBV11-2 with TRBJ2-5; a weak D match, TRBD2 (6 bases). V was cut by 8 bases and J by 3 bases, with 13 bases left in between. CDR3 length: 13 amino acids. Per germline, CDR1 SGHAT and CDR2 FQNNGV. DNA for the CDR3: TGTGCCAGCCTCCGAGGAGGGGAAGAGACCCAGTACTTC. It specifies CASLRGGEETQYF.

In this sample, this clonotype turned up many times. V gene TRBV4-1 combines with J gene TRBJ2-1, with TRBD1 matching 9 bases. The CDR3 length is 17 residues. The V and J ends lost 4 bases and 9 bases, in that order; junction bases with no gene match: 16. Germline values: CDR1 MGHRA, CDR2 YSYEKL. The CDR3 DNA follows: TGCGCCAGCAGCCGCCCCTTCCCGGGACAGGGAGTTAGTGAGCAGTTCTTC. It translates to CASSRPFPGQGVSEQFF.

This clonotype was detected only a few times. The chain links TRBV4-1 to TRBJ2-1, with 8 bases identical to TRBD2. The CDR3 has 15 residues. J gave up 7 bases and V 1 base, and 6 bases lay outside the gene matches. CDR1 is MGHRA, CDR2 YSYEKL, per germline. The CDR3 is CASSQAGGTGNEQFF. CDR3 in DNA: TGCGCCAGCAGCCAAGCGGGGGGGACGGGGAATGAGCAGTTCTTC.

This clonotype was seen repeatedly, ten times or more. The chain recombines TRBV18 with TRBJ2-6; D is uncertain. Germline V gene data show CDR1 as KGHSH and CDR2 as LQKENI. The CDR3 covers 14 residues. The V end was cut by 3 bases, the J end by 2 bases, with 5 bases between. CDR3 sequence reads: CASSPLTGANVLTF. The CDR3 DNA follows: TGTGCCAGCTCACCCCTCACTGGGGCCAACGTCCTGACTTTC.

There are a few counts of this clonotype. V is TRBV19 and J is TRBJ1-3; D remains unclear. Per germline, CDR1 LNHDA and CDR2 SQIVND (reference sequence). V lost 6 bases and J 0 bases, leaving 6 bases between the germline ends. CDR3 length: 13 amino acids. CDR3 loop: CASRRRSGNTIYF. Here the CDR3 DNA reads TGTGCCAGTAGACGCCGCTCTGGAAACACCATATATTTT. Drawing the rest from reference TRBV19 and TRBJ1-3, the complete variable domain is DGGITQSPKYLFRKEGQNVTLSCEQNLNHDAMYWYRQDPGQGLRLIYYSQIVNDFQKGDIAEGYSVSREKKESFPLTVTSAQKNPTAFYLCASRRRSGNTIYFGEGSWLTVV.

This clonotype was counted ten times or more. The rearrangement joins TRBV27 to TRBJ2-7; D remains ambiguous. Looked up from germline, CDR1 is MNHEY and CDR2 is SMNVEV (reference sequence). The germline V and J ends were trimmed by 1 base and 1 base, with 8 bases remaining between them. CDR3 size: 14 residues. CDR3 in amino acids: CASSLYGSSYEQYF. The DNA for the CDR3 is TGTGCCAGCAGTTTATATGGTTCGTCCTACGAGCAGTACTTC.

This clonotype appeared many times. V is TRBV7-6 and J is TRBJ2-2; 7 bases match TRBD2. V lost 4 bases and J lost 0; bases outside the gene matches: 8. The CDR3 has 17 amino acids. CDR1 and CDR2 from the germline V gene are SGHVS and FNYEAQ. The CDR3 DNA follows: TGTGCCAGCAGCTCAGGGACTACCGGTGCGAACACCGGGGAGCTGTTTTTT. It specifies CASSSGTTGANTGELFF.

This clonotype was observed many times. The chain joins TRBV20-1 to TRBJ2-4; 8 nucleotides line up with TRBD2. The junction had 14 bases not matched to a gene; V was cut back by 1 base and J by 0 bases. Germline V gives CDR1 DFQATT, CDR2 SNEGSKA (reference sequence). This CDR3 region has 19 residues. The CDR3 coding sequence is TGCAGTGCTAGAGCTGCGGGGGGCCAAGAAAAACTAGCCAAAAACATTCAGTACTTC. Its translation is CSARAAGGQEKLAKNIQYF.

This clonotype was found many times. In DNA, the CDR3 is TGTGCCAGCAGCTTAACCCCCGCCTGGCGAAAAGAGACCCAGTACTTC. Its protein is CASSLTPAWRKETQYF. The chain combines TRBV7-9 with TRBJ2-5; D is unclear. From germline, CDR1 is SEHNR and CDR2 FQNEAQ (reference sequence). The V end was cut by 2 bases, the J end by 3 bases, with 16 bases between. The CDR3 runs to 16 residues.

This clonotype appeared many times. The CDR3 DNA sequence: TGTGCCAGCAGCGGGGGACTAGCGGGGTACCAAGAGACCCAGTACTTC. It yields the protein CASSGGLAGYQETQYF. This chain joins TRBV28 and TRBJ2-5; TRBD2 agrees at 13 bases. Germline values: CDR1 MDHEN, CDR2 SYDVKM. The CDR3 is 16 residues long. Trimming removed 6 bases from V and 0 bases from J; junction bases left unmatched: 4.

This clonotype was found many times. The CDR3 nucleotides are TGCAGTGCTAGTGGACTAGCACTGAGCTCCTACAATGAGCAGTTCTTC. It translates to CSASGLALSSYNEQFF. V and J are TRBV20-1 and TRBJ2-1; TRBD2 agrees at 8 bases. Germline CDR1 DFQATT, CDR2 SNEGSKA (reference sequence). J was trimmed by 0 bases and V by 3 bases; bases with no gene match: 7. CDR3 size: 16 residues.

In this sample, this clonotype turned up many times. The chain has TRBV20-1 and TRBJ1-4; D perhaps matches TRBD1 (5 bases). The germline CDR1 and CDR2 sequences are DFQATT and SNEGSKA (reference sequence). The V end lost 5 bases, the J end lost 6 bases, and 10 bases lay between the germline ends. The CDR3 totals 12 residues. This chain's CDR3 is CSAQTDDEKLFF. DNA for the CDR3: TGCAGTGCTCAGACAGATGATGAAAAACTGTTTTTT.

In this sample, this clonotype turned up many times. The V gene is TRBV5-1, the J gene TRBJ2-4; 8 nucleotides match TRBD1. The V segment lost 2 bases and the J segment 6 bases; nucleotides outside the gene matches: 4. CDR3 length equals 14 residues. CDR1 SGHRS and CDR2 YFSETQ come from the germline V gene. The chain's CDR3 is CASSLTDRGNIQYF. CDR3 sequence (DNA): TGCGCCAGCAGCTTAACAGACAGGGGAAACATTCAGTACTTC. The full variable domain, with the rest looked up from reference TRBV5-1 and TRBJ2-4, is KAGVTQTPRYLIKTRGQQVTLSCSPISGHRSVSWYQQTPGQGLQFLFEYFSETQRNKGNFPGRFSGRQFSNSRSEMNVSTLELGDSALYLCASSLTDRGNIQYFGAGTRLSVL.